A few counts support the clone carrying this TCR beta chain. This specimen comes from a study of T cells after yellow fever vaccination. This CDR3 comprises 13 residues. V lost 6 bases and J 6 bases, leaving 14 bases between the germline ends. CDR1 and CDR2 (germline): MNHNS, SASEGT. TCRdb re-called the 5' RACE reads through MiXCR, storing one row per CDR3 protein. The top ten hold 3% to 4% of the sample, which has 300,000 to 350,000 distinct CDR3 sequences, over 8.5% seen once. Sequencing used CD4+ T cells sorted from PBMCs, obtained 45 days after the yellow fever booster vaccination. The sequence was collected from a man aged 18-30 years who received the YFV17D yellow fever vaccine. The genes are TRBV6-1 and TRBJ1-1; D is unclear. In DNA, the CDR3 is TGTGCCAGCAGGGTACATCGGGGAGCTGAAGCTTTCTTT. This translates into CASRVHRGAEAFF.